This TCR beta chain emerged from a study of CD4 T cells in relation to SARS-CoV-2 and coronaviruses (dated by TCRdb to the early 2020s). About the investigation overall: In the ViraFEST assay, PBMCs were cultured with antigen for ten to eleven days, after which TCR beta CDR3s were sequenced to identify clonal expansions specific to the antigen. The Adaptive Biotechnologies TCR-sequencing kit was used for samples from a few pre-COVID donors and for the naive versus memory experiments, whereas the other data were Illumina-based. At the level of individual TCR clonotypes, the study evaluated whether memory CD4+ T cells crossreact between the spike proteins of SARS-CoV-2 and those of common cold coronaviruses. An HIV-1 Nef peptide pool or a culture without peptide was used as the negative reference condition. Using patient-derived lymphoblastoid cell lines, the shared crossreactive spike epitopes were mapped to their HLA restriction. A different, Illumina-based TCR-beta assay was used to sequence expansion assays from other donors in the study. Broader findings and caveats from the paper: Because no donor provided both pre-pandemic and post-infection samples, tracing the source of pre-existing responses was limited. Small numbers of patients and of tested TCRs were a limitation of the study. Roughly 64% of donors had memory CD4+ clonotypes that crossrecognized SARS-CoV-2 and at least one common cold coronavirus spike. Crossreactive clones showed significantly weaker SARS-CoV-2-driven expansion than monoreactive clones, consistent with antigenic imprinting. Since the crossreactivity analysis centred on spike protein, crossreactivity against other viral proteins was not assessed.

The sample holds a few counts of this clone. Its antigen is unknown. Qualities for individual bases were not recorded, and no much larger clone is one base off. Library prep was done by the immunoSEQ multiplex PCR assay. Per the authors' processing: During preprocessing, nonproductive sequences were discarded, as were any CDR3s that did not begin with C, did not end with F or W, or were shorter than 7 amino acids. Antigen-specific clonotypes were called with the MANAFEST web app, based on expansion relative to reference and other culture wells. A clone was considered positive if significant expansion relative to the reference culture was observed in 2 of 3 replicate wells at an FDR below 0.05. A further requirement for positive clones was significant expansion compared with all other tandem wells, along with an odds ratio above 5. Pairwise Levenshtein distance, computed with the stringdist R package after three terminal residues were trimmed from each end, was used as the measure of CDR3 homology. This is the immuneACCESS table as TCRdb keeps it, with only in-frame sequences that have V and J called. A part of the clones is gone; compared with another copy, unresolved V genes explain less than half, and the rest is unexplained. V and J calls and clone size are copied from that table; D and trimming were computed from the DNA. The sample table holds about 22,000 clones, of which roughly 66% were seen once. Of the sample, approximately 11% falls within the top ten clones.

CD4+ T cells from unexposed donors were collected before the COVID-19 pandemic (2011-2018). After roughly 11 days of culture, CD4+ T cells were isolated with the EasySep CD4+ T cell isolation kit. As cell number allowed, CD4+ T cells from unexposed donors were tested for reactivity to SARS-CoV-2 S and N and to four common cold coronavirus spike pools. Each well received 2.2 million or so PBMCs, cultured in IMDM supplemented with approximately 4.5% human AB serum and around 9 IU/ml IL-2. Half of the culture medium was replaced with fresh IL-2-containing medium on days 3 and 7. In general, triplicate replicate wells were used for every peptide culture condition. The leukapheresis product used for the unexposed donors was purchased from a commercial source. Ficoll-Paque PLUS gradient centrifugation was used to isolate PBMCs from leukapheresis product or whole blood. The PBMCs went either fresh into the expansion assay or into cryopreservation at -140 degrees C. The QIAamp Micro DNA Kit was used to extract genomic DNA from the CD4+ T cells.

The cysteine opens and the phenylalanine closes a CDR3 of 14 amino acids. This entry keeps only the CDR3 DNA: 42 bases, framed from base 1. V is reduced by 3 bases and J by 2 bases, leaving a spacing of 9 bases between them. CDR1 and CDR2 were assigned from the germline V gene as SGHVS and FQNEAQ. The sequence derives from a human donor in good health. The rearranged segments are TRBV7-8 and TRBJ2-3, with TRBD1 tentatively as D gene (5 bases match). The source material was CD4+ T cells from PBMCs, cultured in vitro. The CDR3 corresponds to CASSFDRYTDTQYF. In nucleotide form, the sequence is TGTGCCAGCAGCTTCGACAGATACACAGATACGCAGTATTTT.